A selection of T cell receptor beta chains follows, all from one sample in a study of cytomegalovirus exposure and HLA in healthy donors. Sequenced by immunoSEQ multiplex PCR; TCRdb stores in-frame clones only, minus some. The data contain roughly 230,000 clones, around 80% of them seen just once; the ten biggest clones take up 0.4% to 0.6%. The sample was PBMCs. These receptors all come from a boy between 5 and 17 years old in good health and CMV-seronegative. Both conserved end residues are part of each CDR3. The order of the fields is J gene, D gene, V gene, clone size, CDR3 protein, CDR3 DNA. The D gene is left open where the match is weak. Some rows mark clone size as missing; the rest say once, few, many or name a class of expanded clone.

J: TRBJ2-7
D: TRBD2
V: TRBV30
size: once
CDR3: CAWSGTSGEGEQYF
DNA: TGTGCCTGGAGTGGTACTAGCGGGGAGGGAGAGCAGTACTTC

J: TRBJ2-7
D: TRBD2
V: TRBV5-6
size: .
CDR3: CASSFTTSGREEQYF
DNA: TGTGCCAGCAGCTTTACGACTAGCGGGAGAGAAGAGCAGTACTTC

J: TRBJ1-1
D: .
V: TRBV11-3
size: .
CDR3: CASSPHRGGDTEAFF
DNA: TGTGCCAGCAGCCCCCATAGGGGAGGGGACACTGAAGCTTTCTTT

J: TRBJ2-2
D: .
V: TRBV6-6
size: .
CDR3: CASSMRDYTGELFF
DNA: TGTGCCAGCAGTATGCGGGATTACACCGGGGAGCTGTTTTTT

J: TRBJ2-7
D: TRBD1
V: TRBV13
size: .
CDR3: CASSLRYQDRVKNGEQYF
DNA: TGTGCCAGCAGCTTAAGGTACCAGGACAGGGTAAAAAACGGCGAGCAGTACTTC

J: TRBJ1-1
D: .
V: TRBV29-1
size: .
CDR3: CSVGRGSAEAFF
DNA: TGCAGCGTTGGCAGGGGATCGGCTGAAGCTTTCTTT

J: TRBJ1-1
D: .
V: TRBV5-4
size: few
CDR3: CASSFGVWTEAFF
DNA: TGTGCCAGCAGCTTCGGAGTTTGGACTGAAGCTTTCTTT

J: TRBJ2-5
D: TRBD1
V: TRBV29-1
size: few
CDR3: CSVRTGQETQYF
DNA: TGCAGCGTCCGGACAGGACAAGAGACCCAGTACTTC

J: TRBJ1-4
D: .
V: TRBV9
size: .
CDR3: CASSVGGRGDEKLFF
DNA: TGTGCCAGCAGCGTAGGAGGACGGGGGGATGAAAAACTGTTTTTT

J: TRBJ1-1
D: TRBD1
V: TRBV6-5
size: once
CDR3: CASSYSGQGAPIGAFF
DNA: TGTGCCAGCAGTTACTCCGGACAGGGGGCTCCGATTGGAGCTTTCTTT

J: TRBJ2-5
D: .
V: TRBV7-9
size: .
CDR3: CASGPPLRGGLTETQYF
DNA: TGTGCCAGCGGCCCACCGTTAAGGGGCGGTTTAACAGAGACCCAGTACTTC

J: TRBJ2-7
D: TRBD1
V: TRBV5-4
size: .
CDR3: CASTHRGRSYEQYF
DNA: TGTGCCAGCACCCACAGGGGGCGCTCCTACGAGCAGTACTTC

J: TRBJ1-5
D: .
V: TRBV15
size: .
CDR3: CATSIDRNQPQHF
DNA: TGTGCCACCAGCATAGACAGGAACCAGCCCCAGCATTTT

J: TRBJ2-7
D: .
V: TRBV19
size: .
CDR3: CASSIGQFSYEQYF
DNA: TGTGCCAGTAGTATAGGACAGTTCTCCTACGAGCAGTACTTC

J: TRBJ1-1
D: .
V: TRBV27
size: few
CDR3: CASAAGLSEAFF
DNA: TGTGCCAGCGCTGCAGGTCTCTCCGAAGCTTTCTTT

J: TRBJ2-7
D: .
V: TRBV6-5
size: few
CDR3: CASSTGSSYEQYF
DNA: TGTGCCAGCTCGACGGGGTCGTCCTACGAGCAGTACTTC

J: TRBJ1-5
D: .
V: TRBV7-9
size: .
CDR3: CSSSLASGSQSNQPQHF
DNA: TGTTCCAGCAGCTTAGCGAGCGGCAGCCAAAGCAATCAGCCCCAGCATTTT

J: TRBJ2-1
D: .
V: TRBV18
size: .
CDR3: CASSPSLYNEQFF
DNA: TGTGCCAGCTCTCCGTCTCTCTACAATGAGCAGTTCTTC

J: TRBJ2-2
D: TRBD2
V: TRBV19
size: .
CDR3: CASSIEPGGGGNTGELFF
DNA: TGTGCCAGTAGTATAGAGCCCGGCGGGGGAGGGAACACCGGGGAGCTGTTTTTT

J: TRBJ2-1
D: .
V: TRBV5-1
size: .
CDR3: CASSLGAAYNEQFF
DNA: TGCGCCAGCAGCTTGGGAGCCGCTTACAATGAGCAGTTCTTC

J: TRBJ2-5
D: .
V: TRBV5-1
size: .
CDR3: CASSLGGEETQYF
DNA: TGCGCCAGCAGCTTGGGGGGGGAAGAGACCCAGTACTTC

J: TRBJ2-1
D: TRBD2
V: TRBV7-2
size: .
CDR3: CASSSQRDSYNEQFF
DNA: TGTGCCAGCAGCTCTCAGCGGGACTCCTACAATGAGCAGTTCTTC

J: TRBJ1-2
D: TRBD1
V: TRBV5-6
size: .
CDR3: CASSSRDRGLYGYTF
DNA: TGTGCCAGCAGCTCCCGGGACAGGGGACTCTATGGCTACACCTTC

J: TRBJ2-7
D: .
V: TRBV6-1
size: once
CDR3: CATTPRPTEQYF
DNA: TGTGCCACTACCCCCCGTCCGACAGAGCAGTACTTC

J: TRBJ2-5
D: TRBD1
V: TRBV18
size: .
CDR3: CASSPSDRGYQETQYF
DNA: TGTGCCAGCTCACCATCGGACAGGGGGTACCAAGAGACCCAGTACTTC

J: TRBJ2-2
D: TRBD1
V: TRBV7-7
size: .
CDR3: CASSLTGATGELFF
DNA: TGTGCCAGCAGCTTAACAGGGGCCACCGGGGAGCTGTTTTTT

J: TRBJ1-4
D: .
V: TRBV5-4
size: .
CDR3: CASSLGHTGEKLFF
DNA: TGTGCCAGCAGCTTAGGGCATACAGGAGAAAAACTGTTTTTT

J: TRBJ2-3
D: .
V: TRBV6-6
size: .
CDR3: CASTGLASRTDTQYF
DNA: TGTGCCAGCACCGGGCTAGCCAGCCGCACAGATACGCAGTATTTT

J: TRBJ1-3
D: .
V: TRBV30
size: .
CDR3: CAAAPSGNTIYF
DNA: TGTGCCGCGGCGCCCTCTGGAAACACCATATATTTT

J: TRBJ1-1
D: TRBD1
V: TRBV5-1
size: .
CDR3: CASSSGQGDTEAFF
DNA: TGCGCCAGCAGCTCTGGACAGGGAGACACTGAAGCTTTCTTT

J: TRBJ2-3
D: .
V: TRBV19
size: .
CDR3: CASSTTSGSDTQYF
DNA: TGTGCCAGTAGTACGACTTCAGGGTCAGATACGCAGTATTTT

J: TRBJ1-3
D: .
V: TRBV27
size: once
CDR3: CASSLRMGDNSGNTIYF
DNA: TGTGCCAGCAGTCTGAGAATGGGGGACAACTCTGGAAACACCATATATTTT

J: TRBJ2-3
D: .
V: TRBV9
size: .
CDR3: CASSVVGATNTDTQYF
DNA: TGTGCCAGCAGCGTAGTAGGGGCGACCAACACAGATACGCAGTATTTT

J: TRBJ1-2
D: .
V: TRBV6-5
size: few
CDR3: CASSYSGGGYGYTF
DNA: TGTGCCAGCAGTTACTCAGGGGGTGGCTATGGCTACACCTTC

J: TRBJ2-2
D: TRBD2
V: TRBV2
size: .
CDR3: CASSEWASGGTGELFF
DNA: TGTGCCAGCAGTGAATGGGCTAGCGGAGGGACCGGGGAGCTGTTTTTT

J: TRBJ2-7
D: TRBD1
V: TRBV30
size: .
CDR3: CAWRKEGAQSYEQYF
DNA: TGTGCCTGGAGAAAAGAGGGGGCCCAATCCTACGAGCAGTACTTC

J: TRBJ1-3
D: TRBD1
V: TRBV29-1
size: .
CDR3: CSVGQGAGNTIYF
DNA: TGCAGCGTTGGTCAGGGGGCAGGAAACACCATATATTTT

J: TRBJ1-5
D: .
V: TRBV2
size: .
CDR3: CASSGEREAQHF
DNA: TGTGCCAGCAGTGGAGAGAGGGAGGCCCAGCATTTT

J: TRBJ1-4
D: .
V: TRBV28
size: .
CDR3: CASYREGRELFF
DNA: TGTGCCAGCTACAGGGAGGGCCGTGAGCTGTTTTTT

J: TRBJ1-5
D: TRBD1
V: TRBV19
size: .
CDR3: CASSPDRGQPQHF
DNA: TGTGCCAGTAGTCCGGACAGGGGCCAGCCCCAGCATTTT

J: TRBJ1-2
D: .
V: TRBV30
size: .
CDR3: CAWLDSDYGYTF
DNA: TGTGCCTGGCTGGACAGCGACTATGGCTACACCTTC

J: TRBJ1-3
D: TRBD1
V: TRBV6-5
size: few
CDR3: CASSYDGTGGNTIYF
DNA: TGTGCCAGCAGTTACGACGGGACAGGCGGAAACACCATATATTTT

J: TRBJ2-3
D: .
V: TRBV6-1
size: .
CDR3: CASSELGQINTDTQYF
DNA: TGTGCCAGCAGTGAATTAGGACAGATCAACACAGATACGCAGTATTTT

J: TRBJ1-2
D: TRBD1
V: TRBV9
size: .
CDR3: CASSPRDSRGGYTF
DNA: TGTGCCAGCAGCCCCCGGGACAGCCGGGGGGGCTACACCTTC

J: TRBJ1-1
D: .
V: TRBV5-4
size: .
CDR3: CASSLGRPTDRDGGEAFF
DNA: TGTGCCAGCAGCTTAGGAAGGCCCACAGACCGGGACGGGGGTGAAGCTTTCTTT

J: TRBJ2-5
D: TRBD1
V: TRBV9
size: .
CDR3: CASSQNPGQKGETQYF
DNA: TGTGCCAGCAGCCAAAACCCGGGACAGAAGGGAGAGACCCAGTACTTC

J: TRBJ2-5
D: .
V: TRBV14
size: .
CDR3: CASSQDRTSGYQETQYF
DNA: TGTGCCAGCAGCCAAGATCGTACGTCAGGGTACCAAGAGACCCAGTACTTC

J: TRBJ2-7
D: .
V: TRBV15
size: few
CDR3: CATSRGLTGLTSSYEQYF
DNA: TGTGCCACCAGCAGAGGTTTAACTGGGTTGACTAGCTCCTACGAGCAGTACTTC

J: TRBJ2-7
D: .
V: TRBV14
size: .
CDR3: CASSRDLDSHEQYF
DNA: TGTGCCAGCAGCCGAGATCTGGACAGCCACGAGCAGTACTTC

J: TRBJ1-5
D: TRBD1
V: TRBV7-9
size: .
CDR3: CASSVWTGFNQPQHF
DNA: TGTGCCAGCAGCGTATGGACAGGGTTCAATCAGCCCCAGCATTTT

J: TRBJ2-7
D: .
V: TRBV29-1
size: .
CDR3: CSVVFFPTGTAYEQYF
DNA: TGCAGCGTTGTTTTTTTCCCGACAGGTACGGCCTACGAGCAGTACTTC

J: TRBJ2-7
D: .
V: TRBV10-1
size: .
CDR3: CASSTFWGEQYF
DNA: TGCGCCAGCAGTACGTTTTGGGGCGAGCAGTACTTC